This TCR beta chain was recorded in a study of beta chain features in type 1 diabetes. Across the study: Healthy donors, compared against patients, showed similar age, gender and cell yields. Study findings and constraints: Patients with Type 1 diabetes showed moderately but significantly shorter TCRB CDR3s in all four CD4+ subsets. Type 1 diabetes patients had VDJ junctions that carried fewer insertions and more deletions.

The CDR3 extends over 14 amino acids. The V and J ends lost 4 bases and 2 bases respectively, with 14 bases between them. Germline V gives CDR1 GTSNPN, CDR2 SVGIG (reference sequence). Note on this clone: Its antigen remains unidentified.

What was sequenced were expressed TCRB transcripts, since all of the isolated RNA had been reverse transcribed. TCRdb's copy holds only in-frame clones and misses some; the assay was immunoSEQ multiplex PCR. The sample consists of 400,000 or so clones, about 12% of them appearing once. The sequenced sample consisted of naive CD4+ T cells from blood. The V gene is TRBV30, the J gene TRBJ1-2, with D hard to call. This receptor was taken from a young woman with type 1 diabetes. The CDR3 sequence: CAWKNRETNYGYTF. In DNA, the CDR3 is TGTGCCTGGAAAAACCGGGAGACAAACTATGGCTACACCTTC.